This TCR beta chain originates from a study of CD8+ T cells in alopecia areata. It was cDNA, reverse transcribed from extracted RNA, that served as the sequencing template. The protocol was immunoSEQ multiplex PCR, while the TCRdb copy is restricted to in-frame clones and leaves out a portion. The sample includes 130,000 to 150,000 clones, 75% to 85% of them seen just once. This clone was recorded once. Germline V gene sequence: CDR1 LNHNV, CDR2 YYDKDF (reference sequence). The CDR3 has 16 residues. The V and J ends lost 0 bases and 8 bases respectively, with 17 bases between them. Treatment given: oral pan-JAK inhibitor, 5-10 mg twice daily.

The sequencing used CD8+ T cells sorted from blood, collected at week 4, from a patient treated with tofacitinib. The chain recombines TRBV15 with TRBJ2-1, with D possibly being TRBD1 (6 bases). The source is a human donor with alopecia areata. The chain's CDR3 is CATSRDSWQGMDEQFF. The CDR3 nucleotides read TGTGCCACCAGCAGAGACTCATGGCAGGGGATGGATGAGCAGTTCTTC.